The 9 T cell receptor beta chains listed next were all sequenced from one sample in a study of regulatory T cells in long-lasting Graves disease. In building TCR beta libraries, iRepertoire HTBI primers were used together with Arm-PCR of CDR3 regions. TCRdb redid the calling of the multiplex PCR reads with MiXCR, one entry per CDR3 protein. The data hold a few hundred thousand distinct CDR3 sequences, with around 20% observed a single time. Regarding time point: newly diagnosed GD, antithyroid drugs for less than 3 months. PBMC-extracted RNA yielded the TCR library. The sample was also reused in another study, on T cells in Graves' hyperthyroidism and ophthalmopathy.

Here the sequenced sample was peripheral blood mononuclear cells (PBMCs), taken at new diagnosis, from a patient treated with antithyroid drugs. Receptors originate from a woman in her 30s with Graves disease.

This clonotype has a handful of counts. The CDR3: CASNIRTSGTYNEQFF. CDR3 nucleotide sequence: TGCGCCAGCAACATAAGGACTAGCGGAACCTACAATGAGCAGTTCTTC. V is TRBV5-1 and J is TRBJ2-1, with 10 bases that match TRBD2. This CDR3 spans 16 amino acids. V was pared by 6 bases and J by 2 bases, with 8 bases of the junction left unmatched. Germline CDR1 reads SGHRS; CDR2 reads YFSETQ.

This clonotype was counted many times. The chain joins TRBV28 to TRBJ1-4; TRBD1 aligns across 7 bases. This CDR3 region has 18 residues. Germline V gives CDR1 MDHEN, CDR2 SYDVKM. V was pared by 6 bases and J by 0 bases, with 13 bases of the junction left unmatched. The CDR3 DNA follows: TGTGCCAGCAGGTCGAGGGGGGACAGCCTTGCAACTAATGAAAAACTGTTTTTT. Its translation is CASRSRGDSLATNEKLFF.

This clonotype was found many times. The chain joins TRBV2 to TRBJ2-3, with 9 bases lining up with TRBD1. This CDR3 comprises 15 residues. V dropped 8 bases and J dropped 0; count of bases not matched to a gene: 6. Germline V gene lookup returns CDR1 SNHLY and CDR2 FYNNEI. DNA of the CDR3: TGTGCCAGCGGGGCGGGACAGGGTAGCACAGATACGCAGTATTTT. This codes for CASGAGQGSTDTQYF.

The rearrangement links TRBV13 to TRBJ2-4; 11 nucleotides align to TRBD2. Germline CDR1 and CDR2: PRHDT and FYEKMQ (reference sequence). The length of the CDR3 is 16 residues. V trimming: 4 bases; J trimming: 6 bases; junction bases outside the gene matches: 8. The CDR3 loop reads CASSSRLAGTGNIQYF. CDR3 DNA: TGTGCCAGCAGCTCCCGACTAGCGGGAACGGGAAACATTCAGTACTTC.

V and J are TRBV11-2 and TRBJ1-1; D not resolved. The CDR3 is 14 residues long. With 4 bases removed from V and 5 bases from J, the gap between germline ends came to 14 bases. The germline gives CDR1 SGHAT, CDR2 FQNNGV. CDR3 sequence reads: CASSSLPVGTEAFF. The CDR3 nucleotides are TGTGCCAGCAGCTCACTGCCGGTTGGAACTGAAGCTTTCTTT.

Concerning this clonotype itself: A much larger clone lies one base from this, so it may be a read error. The V call is TRBV28, the J call TRBJ1-1; a possible D gene is TRBD1 (6 bases). The CDR3 runs to 19 residues. V lost 5 bases, J lost 6 bases, and 31 bases lay in between. Germline V CDR1 and CDR2: MDHEN, SYDVKM. The CDR3 region is CASSPLNAPQGTSRAEAFF. The CDR3 bases are TGTGCCAGCAGTCCCCTTAATGCCCCCCAGGGGACCAGTAGAGCTGAAGCTTTCTTT.

This clonotype showed up many times. J is TRBJ2-7 and V is TRBV9; the D is unclear. V was cut by 0 bases and J by 5 bases, with 9 bases left in between. Germline loops: CDR1 SGDLS, CDR2 YYNGEE. This CDR3 spans 13 amino acids. The CDR3 bases are TGTGCCAGCAGCGTAGACGGAACTCACGAGCAGTACTTC. The encoded protein is CASSVDGTHEQYF.

This clonotype occurred many times. This chain connects TRBV25-1 to TRBJ2-1; TRBD1 agrees at 7 bases. The CDR3 spans 17 residues. Germline trimming cut 3 bases from V and 3 bases from J; bases unmatched to any gene: 11. Per the germline V gene, CDR1 is MGHDK and CDR2 is SYGVNS. This CDR3 reads CASSDRRPGQSYNEQFF. CDR3 sequence (DNA): TGTGCCAGCAGTGACCGCAGACCGGGACAGAGCTACAATGAGCAGTTCTTC. The full variable domain, in which reference TRBV25-1 and TRBJ2-1 provide the parts outside the CDR3, is EADIYQTPRYLVIGTGKKITLECSQTMGHDKMYWYQQDPGMELHLIHYSYGVNSTEKGDLSSESTVSRIRTEHFPLTLESARPSHTSQYLCASSDRRPGQSYNEQFFGPGTRLTVL.

About this clonotype: It may be a read error: a sequence one base away is much more abundant. This chain connects TRBV12-3 or TRBV12-4 to TRBJ2-3; possible D gene TRBD1, 6 bases. The ends were cut back, 7 bases at V and 5 bases at J, with 19 bases in the middle. The CDR3 spans 15 residues. The CDR3 region is CASTVTTGHIDTQYF. The CDR3 DNA reads TGTGCCAGCACCGTAACGACAGGCCATATAGATACGCAGTATTTT.